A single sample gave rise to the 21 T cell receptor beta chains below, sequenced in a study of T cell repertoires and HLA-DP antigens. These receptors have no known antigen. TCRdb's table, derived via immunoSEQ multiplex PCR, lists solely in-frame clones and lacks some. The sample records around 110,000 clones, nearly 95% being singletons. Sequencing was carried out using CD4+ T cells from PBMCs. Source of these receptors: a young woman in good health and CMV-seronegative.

CDR3 protein: CASTATGASGRWGEQFF. The CDR3 DNA reads TGTGCCAGCACCGCCACGGGGGCTAGCGGGAGGTGGGGTGAGCAGTTCTTC. The genes are TRBV11-1 and TRBJ2-1; the match to TRBD2 covers 11 bases. V dropped 7 bases and J dropped 9; count of bases not matched to a gene: 17. Per the germline V gene, CDR1 is SGHAT and CDR2 is FQDESV (reference sequence). This CDR3 has 17 amino acids.

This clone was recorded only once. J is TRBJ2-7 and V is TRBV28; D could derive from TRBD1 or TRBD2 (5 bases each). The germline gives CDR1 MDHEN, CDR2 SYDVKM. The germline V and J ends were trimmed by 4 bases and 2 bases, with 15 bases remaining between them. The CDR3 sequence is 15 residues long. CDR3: CASSSGASGAYEQYV. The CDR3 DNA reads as TGTGCCAGCAGTTCCGGGGCATCCGGGGCCTACGAGCAGTACGTC.

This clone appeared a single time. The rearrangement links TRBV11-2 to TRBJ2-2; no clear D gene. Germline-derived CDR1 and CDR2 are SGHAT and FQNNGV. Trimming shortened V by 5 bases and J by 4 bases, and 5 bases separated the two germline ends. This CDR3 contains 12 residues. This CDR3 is CASSRSTGELFF. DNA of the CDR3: TGTGCCAGCAGCCGATCCACCGGGGAGCTGTTTTTT.

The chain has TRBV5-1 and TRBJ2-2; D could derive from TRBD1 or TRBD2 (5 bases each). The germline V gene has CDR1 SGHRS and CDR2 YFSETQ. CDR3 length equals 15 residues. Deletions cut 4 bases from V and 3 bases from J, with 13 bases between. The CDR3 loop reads CASSPGPPDTGELFF. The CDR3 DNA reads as TGCGCCAGCAGCCCGGGACCCCCGGACACCGGGGAGCTGTTTTTT.

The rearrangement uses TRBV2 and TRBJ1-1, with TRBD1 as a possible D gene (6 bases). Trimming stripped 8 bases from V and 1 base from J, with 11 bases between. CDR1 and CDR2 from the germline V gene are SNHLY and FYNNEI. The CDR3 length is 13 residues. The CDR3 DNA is TGTGCCAGCTACAGGGCCCCGAACACTGAAGCTTTCTTT. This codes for CASYRAPNTEAFF.

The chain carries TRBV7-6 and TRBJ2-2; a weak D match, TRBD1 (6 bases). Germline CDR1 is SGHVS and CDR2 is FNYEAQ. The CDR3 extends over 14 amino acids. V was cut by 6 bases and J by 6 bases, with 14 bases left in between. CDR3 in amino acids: CASRSLQGPGELFF. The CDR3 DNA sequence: TGTGCCAGCAGATCTTTACAGGGACCCGGGGAGCTGTTTTTT.

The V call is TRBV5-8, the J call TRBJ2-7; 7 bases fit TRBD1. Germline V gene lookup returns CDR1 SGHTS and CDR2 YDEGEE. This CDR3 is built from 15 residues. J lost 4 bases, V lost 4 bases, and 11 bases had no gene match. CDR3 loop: CASSKIQGTLYEQYV. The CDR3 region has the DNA TGTGCCAGCAGCAAAATACAGGGGACCCTTTACGAGCAGTACGTC.

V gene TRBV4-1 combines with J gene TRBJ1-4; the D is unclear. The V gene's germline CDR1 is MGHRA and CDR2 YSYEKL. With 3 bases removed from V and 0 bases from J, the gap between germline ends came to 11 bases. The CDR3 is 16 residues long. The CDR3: CASSHVHSTTNEKLFF. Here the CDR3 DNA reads TGCGCCAGCAGCCACGTCCATTCCACAACTAATGAAAAACTGTTTTTT.

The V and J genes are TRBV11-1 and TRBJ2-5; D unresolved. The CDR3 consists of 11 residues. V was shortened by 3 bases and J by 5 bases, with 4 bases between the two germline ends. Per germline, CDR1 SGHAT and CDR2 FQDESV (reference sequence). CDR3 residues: CASSFRETQYF. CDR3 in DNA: TGTGCCAGCAGCTTTAGGGAGACCCAGTACTTC.

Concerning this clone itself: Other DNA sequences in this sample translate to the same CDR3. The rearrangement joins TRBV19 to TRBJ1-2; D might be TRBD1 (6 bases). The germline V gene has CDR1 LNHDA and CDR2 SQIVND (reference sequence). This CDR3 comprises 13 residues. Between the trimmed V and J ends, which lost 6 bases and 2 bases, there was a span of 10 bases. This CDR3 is CASSRTENYGYTF. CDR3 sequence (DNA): TGTGCCAGTAGCCGGACAGAAAACTATGGCTACACCTTC.

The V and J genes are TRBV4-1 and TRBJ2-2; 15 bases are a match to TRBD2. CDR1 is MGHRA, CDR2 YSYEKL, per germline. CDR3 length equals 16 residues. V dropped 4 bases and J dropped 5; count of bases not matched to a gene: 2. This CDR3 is CASSPGTSGGTGELFF. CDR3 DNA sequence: TGCGCCAGCAGCCCCGGGACTAGCGGGGGGACCGGGGAGCTGTTTTTT.

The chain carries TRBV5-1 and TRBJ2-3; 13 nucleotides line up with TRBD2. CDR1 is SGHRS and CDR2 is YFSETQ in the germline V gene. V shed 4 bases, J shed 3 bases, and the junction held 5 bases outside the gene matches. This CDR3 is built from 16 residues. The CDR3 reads CASSPLTSGGTDTQYF. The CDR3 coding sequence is TGCGCCAGCAGCCCGTTGACTAGCGGGGGGACAGATACGCAGTATTTT.

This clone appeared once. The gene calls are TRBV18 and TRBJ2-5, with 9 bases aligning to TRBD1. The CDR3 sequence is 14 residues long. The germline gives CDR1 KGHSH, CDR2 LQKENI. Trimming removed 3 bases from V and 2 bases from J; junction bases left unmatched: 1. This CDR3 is CASSPGQGQETQYF. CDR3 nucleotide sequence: TGTGCCAGCTCACCTGGACAGGGGCAAGAGACCCAGTACTTC.

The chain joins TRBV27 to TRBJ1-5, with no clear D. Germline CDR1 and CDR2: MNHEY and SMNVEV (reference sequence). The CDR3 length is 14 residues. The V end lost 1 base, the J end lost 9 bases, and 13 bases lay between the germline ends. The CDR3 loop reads CASSLYRGLGPQHF. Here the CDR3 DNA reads TGTGCCAGCAGTTTATATCGGGGTCTCGGGCCCCAGCATTTT.

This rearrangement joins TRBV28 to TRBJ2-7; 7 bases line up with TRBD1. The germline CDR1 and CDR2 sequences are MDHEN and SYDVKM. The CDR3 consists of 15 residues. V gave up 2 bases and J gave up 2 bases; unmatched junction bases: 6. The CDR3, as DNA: TGTGCCAGCAGTTTACAAGGGGGCTTCGCCTACGAGCAGTACGTC. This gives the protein CASSLQGGFAYEQYV.

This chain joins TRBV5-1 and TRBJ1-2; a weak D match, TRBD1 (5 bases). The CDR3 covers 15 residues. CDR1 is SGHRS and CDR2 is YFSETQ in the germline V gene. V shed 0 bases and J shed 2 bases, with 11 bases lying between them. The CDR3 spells CASSLAERQNYGYTF. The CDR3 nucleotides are TGCGCCAGCAGCTTGGCCGAAAGACAGAACTATGGCTACACCTTC.

CDR3 residues: CASSPGVVAGEQYF. For the CDR3, the DNA is TGTGCCAGCTCACCAGGTGTCGTCGCGGGCGAGCAGTACTTC. The genes are TRBV18 and TRBJ2-7, with D perhaps TRBD2 (5 bases). This CDR3 comprises 14 residues. Germline CDR1 is KGHSH and CDR2 is LQKENI. V was clipped by 2 bases and J by 6 bases, with 14 bases between them.

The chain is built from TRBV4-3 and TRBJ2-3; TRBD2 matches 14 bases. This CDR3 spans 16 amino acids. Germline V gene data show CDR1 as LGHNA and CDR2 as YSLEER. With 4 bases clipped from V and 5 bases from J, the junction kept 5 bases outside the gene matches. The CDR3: CASSRLAGGQGDTQYF. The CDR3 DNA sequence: TGCGCCAGCAGCCGACTAGCGGGGGGGCAGGGAGATACGCAGTATTTT.

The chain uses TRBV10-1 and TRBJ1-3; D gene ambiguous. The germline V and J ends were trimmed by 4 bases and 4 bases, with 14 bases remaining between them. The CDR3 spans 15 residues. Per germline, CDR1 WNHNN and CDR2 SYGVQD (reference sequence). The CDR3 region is CASSVRGGKGNTIYF. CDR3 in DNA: TGCGCCAGCAGTGTGCGGGGAGGAAAAGGAAACACCATATATTTT.

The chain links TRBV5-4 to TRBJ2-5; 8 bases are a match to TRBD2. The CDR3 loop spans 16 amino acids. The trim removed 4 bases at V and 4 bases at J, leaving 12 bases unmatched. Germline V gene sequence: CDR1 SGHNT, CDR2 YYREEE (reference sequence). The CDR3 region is CASSPHSGRGRETQYF. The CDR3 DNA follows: TGTGCCAGCAGCCCGCACAGCGGGAGAGGGAGAGAGACCCAGTACTTC.

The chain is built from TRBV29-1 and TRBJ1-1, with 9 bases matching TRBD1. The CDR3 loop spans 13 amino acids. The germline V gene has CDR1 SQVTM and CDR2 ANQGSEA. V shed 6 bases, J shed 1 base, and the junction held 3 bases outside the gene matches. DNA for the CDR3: TGCAGCGTGTCGGACAGGGGGAACACTGAAGCTTTCTTT. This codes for CSVSDRGNTEAFF.